The source of this T cell receptor (beta chain) is a study of T cells in Graves' hyperthyroidism and ophthalmopathy. At the level of the study: Peripheral blood was collected at initial diagnosis, before any treatment.

Amplification of TCR beta CDR3 regions was performed using RNA transcripts as template. TCR CDR3 regions were first amplified by RT-PCR with HTBI primers. Each CDR3 protein gets one entry after TCRdb re-called the multiplex PCR reads with MiXCR. The table records about 360,000 distinct CDR3 sequences, about 12% of them present only once. Those patients with uncontrolled infection, other autoimmune disease, pregnancy or lactation were excluded. V lost 0 bases to trimming and J lost 7 bases, with 19 bases between them. Germline lookup yields CDR1 LGHNA and CDR2 YNFKEQ. The CDR3 loop spans 17 amino acids. This clonotype was found many times.

The TCR comes from a woman aged 18-29 years with Graves' hyperthyroidism. The rearrangement joins TRBV4-2 to TRBJ1-5; D is perhaps TRBD1 (6 bases). The sequenced sample consisted of blood. CDR3 protein: CASSQDVGHQTGQPQHF. CDR3 in DNA: TGTGCCAGCAGCCAAGATGTGGGACATCAAACCGGACAGCCCCAGCATTTT.